The clone carrying this T cell receptor (beta chain) has only a few counts. Its cognate antigen is unknown. The data originate from a study of PD-1 blockade in classical Hodgkin lymphoma. Findings and limits, study-wide: Initiation of nivolumab under 1 year after ASCT led to exclusion of patients. Newly diagnosed and completely responding patients shared comparable baseline diversity.

The protocol was immunoSEQ multiplex PCR, while the TCRdb copy is restricted to in-frame clones and leaves out a portion. The data hold 6,800 or so clones, with over 60% observed a single time. The CDR3 covers 11 residues. Germline assignment: CDR1 DFQATT and CDR2 SNEGSKA (reference sequence). Trimming took 2 bases from V and 11 from J, leaving 12 bases between them. All patients experienced relapse after autologous stem cell transplantation, and brentuximab vedotin exposure was variable. The source material was peripheral blood mononuclear cells (PBMCs), sampled before the second cycle of nivolumab. The receptor comes from a human donor with classical Hodgkin lymphoma. The rearrangement joins TRBV20-1 to TRBJ1-1; D gene ambiguous. As DNA, the CDR3 is TGCAGTGCTAGAAGACAACAGTCGGCTTTCTTT. Its translation is CSARRQQSAFF.